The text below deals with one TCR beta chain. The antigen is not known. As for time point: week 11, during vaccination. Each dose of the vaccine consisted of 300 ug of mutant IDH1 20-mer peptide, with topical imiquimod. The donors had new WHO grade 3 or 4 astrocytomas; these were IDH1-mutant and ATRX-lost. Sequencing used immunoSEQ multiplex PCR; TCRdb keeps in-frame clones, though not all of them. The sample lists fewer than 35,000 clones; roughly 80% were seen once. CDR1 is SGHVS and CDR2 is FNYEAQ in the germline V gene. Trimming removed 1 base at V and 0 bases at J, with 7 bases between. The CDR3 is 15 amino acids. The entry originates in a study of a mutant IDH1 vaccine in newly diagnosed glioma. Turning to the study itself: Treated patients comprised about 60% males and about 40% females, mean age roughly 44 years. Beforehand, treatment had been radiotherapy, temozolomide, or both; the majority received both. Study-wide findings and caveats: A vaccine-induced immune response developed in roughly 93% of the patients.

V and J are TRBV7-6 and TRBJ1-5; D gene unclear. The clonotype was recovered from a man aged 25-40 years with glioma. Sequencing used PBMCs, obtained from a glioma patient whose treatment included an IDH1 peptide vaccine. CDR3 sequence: CASSLGTYSNQPQHF. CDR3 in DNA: TGTGCCAGCAGCTTAGGTACCTATAGCAATCAGCCCCAGCATTTT. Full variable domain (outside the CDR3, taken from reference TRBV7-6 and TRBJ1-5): GAGVSQSPRYKVTKRGQDVALRCDPISGHVSLYWYRQALGQGPEFLTYFNYEAQQDKSGLPNDRFSAERPEGSISTLTIQRTEQRDSAMYRCASSLGTYSNQPQHFGDGTRLSIL.